One sample yielded the 14 T cell receptor beta chains listed below, sequenced in a study of cytomegalovirus exposure and HLA in healthy donors. Data came from immunoSEQ multiplex PCR; TCRdb stores just in-frame clones and leaves some out. The sample consists of about 200,000 clones, roughly 81% of them appearing once. Sequenced material: PBMCs. Source of these receptors: a woman in her 30s in good health and CMV-seronegative.

The chain joins TRBV9 to TRBJ1-1; TRBD1 matches 8 bases. The V gene end was trimmed by 4 bases and the J gene end by 1 base; junction bases not matched to a gene: 3. The CDR3 sequence is 14 residues long. Germline V lookup: CDR1 SGDLS, CDR2 YYNGEE. In DNA, the CDR3 is TGTGCCAGCAGCCCAGGACAGGGGAACACTGAAGCTTTCTTT. Its protein is CASSPGQGNTEAFF.

This clone was counted only a few times. The rearrangement links TRBV5-5 to TRBJ2-7; 9 nucleotides agree with TRBD2. V lost 0 bases to trimming and J lost 6 bases; unmatched junction nucleotides: 10. Germline V gives CDR1 SGHKS, CDR2 YYEKEE (reference sequence). The length of the CDR3 is 16 residues. CDR3 residues: CASSLVAASSGAEQYF. The CDR3 DNA reads as TGTGCCAGCAGCTTGGTGGCCGCCTCTAGCGGGGCCGAGCAGTACTTC.

The V gene is TRBV18, the J gene TRBJ2-5, with a possible D match to TRBD2 (5 bases). The V gene lost 2 bases and the J gene lost 0 bases, with 10 bases spanning the gap. Per the germline V gene, CDR1 is KGHSH and CDR2 is LQKENI. This CDR3 is 15 amino acids long. The CDR3 region is CASSPGFGNQETQYF. In nucleotides, the CDR3 is TGTGCCAGCTCACCAGGGTTCGGGAACCAAGAGACCCAGTACTTC.

The V gene is TRBV5-1, the J gene TRBJ1-1; D is unclear. The ends were cut back, 3 bases at V and 3 bases at J, with 9 bases in the middle. From germline, CDR1 is SGHRS and CDR2 YFSETQ. The CDR3 has 13 residues. The CDR3 reads CASSWVGDTEAFF. CDR3 nucleotide sequence: TGCGCCAGCAGCTGGGTCGGGGACACTGAAGCTTTCTTT.

The V and J genes are TRBV5-1 and TRBJ2-2; D unresolved. The CDR3 is made up of 14 amino acids. Trimming took 0 bases from V and 1 from J, leaving 4 bases between them. The V gene's germline CDR1 is SGHRS and CDR2 YFSETQ. This chain's CDR3 is CASSLAVNTGELFF. CDR3 bases: TGCGCCAGCAGCTTGGCGGTGAACACCGGGGAGCTGTTTTTT.

In its sample, this clone was seen once. The chain uses TRBV28 and TRBJ1-6; D unclear. The CDR3 is 15 amino acids. Trimming took 4 bases from V and 6 from J, leaving 13 bases between them. Germline V gene sequence: CDR1 MDHEN, CDR2 SYDVKM. CDR3 amino acids: CASSYGRRPNSPLHF. The CDR3 DNA sequence: TGTGCCAGCAGTTACGGGCGGAGGCCTAATTCACCCCTCCACTTT.

Only one count was recorded for this clone. The rearrangement links TRBV7-2 to TRBJ2-1; a weak D match, TRBD2 (7 bases). The V end was cut by 0 bases, the J end by 2 bases, with 11 bases between. CDR1 and CDR2 from the germline V gene are SGHTA and FQGNSA. The CDR3 loop spans 16 amino acids. CDR3 residues: CASSLAPGGPYNEQFF. CDR3 in DNA: TGTGCCAGCAGCTTAGCGCCCGGGGGGCCCTACAATGAGCAGTTCTTC.

The chain links TRBV9 to TRBJ2-7, with 9 bases that match TRBD1. The CDR3 consists of 20 residues. The V gene end was trimmed by 2 bases and the J gene end by 0 bases; junction bases not matched to a gene: 18. The V gene's germline CDR1 is SGDLS and CDR2 YYNGEE. CDR3 nucleotides: TGTGCCAGCAGCGTGTCACTCCCGGGACAGGGTCCATATAGCTCCTACGAGCAGTACTTC. Its translation is CASSVSLPGQGPYSSYEQYF.

A single count supports this clone. The chain employs TRBV6-1 and TRBJ1-1; D not certain. V gave up 1 base and J gave up 4 bases, with 10 bases separating them. CDR1 and CDR2 from the germline V gene are MNHNS and SASEGT. CDR3 length equals 14 residues. The CDR3 coding sequence is TGTGCCAGCAGTGAAGTGGGGAGCTTCACTGAAGCTTTCTTT. It encodes CASSEVGSFTEAFF.

The V call is TRBV7-9, the J call TRBJ1-2, with D perhaps matching TRBD1 (6 bases). Germline-derived CDR1 and CDR2 are SEHNR and FQNEAQ (reference sequence). This CDR3 is built from 16 residues. Trimming removed 4 bases from V and 4 bases from J, with 19 bases in between. CDR3 nucleotides: TGTGCCAGCAGCTACAGGACAGTCCGAATTGTCTATGGCTACACCTTC. Amino acid sequence: CASSYRTVRIVYGYTF.

V gene TRBV11-2 combines with J gene TRBJ2-1; tentative D call: TRBD2 (5 bases). Germline V CDR1 and CDR2: SGHAT, FQNNGV. This CDR3 has 16 amino acids. Between the trimmed V and J ends, which lost 0 bases and 5 bases, there was a span of 14 bases. CDR3 residues: CASSLDLETTNNEQFF. The CDR3 DNA is TGTGCCAGCAGCTTAGATCTTGAGACTACAAACAATGAGCAGTTCTTC.

The chain recombines TRBV30 with TRBJ2-5, with D perhaps matching TRBD2 (6 bases). CDR1 is GTSNPN and CDR2 is SVGIG in the germline V gene (reference sequence). V was clipped by 4 bases and J by 2 bases, with 11 bases between them. The CDR3 spans 13 residues. CDR3 loop: CAWKSAGQETQYF. Written as DNA, the CDR3 is TGTGCCTGGAAGTCTGCGGGGCAAGAGACCCAGTACTTC.

The gene calls are TRBV27 and TRBJ2-1; TRBD2 matches 8 bases. Germline V lookup: CDR1 MNHEY, CDR2 SMNVEV (reference sequence). This CDR3 is built from 15 residues. The V and J ends lost 5 bases and 6 bases, in that order; junction bases with no gene match: 9. In DNA, the CDR3 is TGTGCCAGCAGTCAAGCGGGACTAGTAACCAATGAGCAGTTCTTC. This translates into CASSQAGLVTNEQFF.

The rearrangement links TRBV5-4 to TRBJ2-1; 10 bases align to TRBD2. The CDR3 totals 13 residues. CDR1 SGHNT and CDR2 YYREEE come from the germline V gene (reference sequence). The trim removed 6 bases at V and 7 bases at J, leaving 4 bases unmatched. CDR3 residues: CASKLAGVNEQFF. DNA for the CDR3: TGTGCCAGCAAGCTAGCGGGAGTGAATGAGCAGTTCTTC.